This T cell receptor (beta chain) was documented in a study of regulatory T cells in long-lasting Graves disease. Study conclusions and caveats: Patients with persistent disease showed a bias toward TRBV28, TRBJ1-2 and TRBJ2-5. Limited sample numbers may have lowered accuracy.

Investigators prepared the TCR beta libraries by applying iRepertoire HTBI primers and Arm-PCR of CDR3 regions. TCRdb independently ran MiXCR on the multiplex PCR reads; one entry per CDR3 protein. Among hundreds of thousands of distinct CDR3 sequences listed, about 16% were seen once. Comments on this clonotype: Its antigen is not known.

Unmatched junction bases numbered 5, after V lost 5 bases and J lost 2 bases. The length of the CDR3 is 15 residues. Germline CDR1 is SGHAT and CDR2 is FQNNGV. Time point here: newly diagnosed GD, antithyroid drugs for less than 3 months. Extracted RNA from PBMCs served as the source of the TCR library. These data also featured in a second study, about T cells in Graves' hyperthyroidism and ophthalmopathy. That paper notes: A first-round RT-PCR of the TCR CDR3 used the HTBI primer set.

The input for sequencing was peripheral blood mononuclear cells (PBMCs), taken at new diagnosis, from a patient treated with antithyroid drugs. The V call is TRBV11-2, the J call TRBJ2-5; 10 bases are shared with TRBD1. The origin of this receptor is a woman aged 40-65 years with Graves disease. DNA of the CDR3: TGTGCCAGCAGCCCGACAGGGGGCGTACAAGAGACCCAGTACTTC. Protein sequence: CASSPTGGVQETQYF.